The 29 T cell receptor beta chains below were found in one sample sequenced in a study of human T cells and chemical hapten exposure. Time point: pre-sensitization, week 0. The treatment is: therapeutic diphenylcyclopropenone sensitization with weekly scalp DPC. One entry per CDR3 protein, called by TCRdb with MiXCR from the RACE reads. The table shows a few hundred thousand distinct CDR3 sequences, with around 5.5% occurring only once. Sequenced here: whole blood, sampled in connection with sensitization to the hapten diphenylcyclopropenone (DPC). The receptors shown here come from a woman under 30 with alopecia areata. Some clones in this sample may be carry-over from other donors' samples.

CDR3 sequence (DNA): TGTGCCAGCAGCTTAGGTACAGGGAGGAGGCAGCCCCAGCATTTT. Protein sequence: CASSLGTGRRQPQHF. This chain connects TRBV7-2 to TRBJ1-5; D possibly corresponds to TRBD1 (6 bases). Looked up from germline, CDR1 is SGHTA and CDR2 is FQGNSA. The CDR3 covers 15 residues. With 1 base removed from V and 7 bases from J, the gap between germline ends came to 14 bases.

This clonotype was seen repeatedly, ten times or more. The chain combines TRBV7-9 with TRBJ2-4; 10 bases agree with TRBD1. The CDR3 spans 16 residues. With 1 base clipped from V and 7 bases from J, the junction kept 7 bases outside the gene matches. Germline CDR1 reads SEHNR; CDR2 reads FQNEAQ (reference sequence). In DNA form, the CDR3 reads TGTGCCAGCAGCTTAGGACAGGGGGCCGATCGGAACATTCAGTACTTC. It yields the protein CASSLGQGADRNIQYF.

This clonotype showed up many times. The chain recombines TRBV27 with TRBJ1-1; D gene uncertain. The CDR3 consists of 11 residues. Germline loops: CDR1 MNHEY, CDR2 SMNVEV (reference sequence). Trimming shortened V by 8 bases and J by 7 bases, and 11 bases separated the two germline ends. The chain's CDR3 is CASGRLNEAFF. The CDR3 bases are TGTGCCAGCGGACGGTTGAATGAAGCTTTCTTT.

This clonotype was seen at least ten times. The V and J genes are TRBV6-2 or TRBV6-3 and TRBJ1-5; D unclear. V lost 2 bases and J lost 8, with 4 bases in between. This CDR3 region has 11 residues. Germline CDR1 reads MNHEY; CDR2 reads SVGEGT. The CDR3, as DNA: TGTGCCAGCAGTTACCCGGAGCCCCAGCATTTT. This sequence encodes CASSYPEPQHF.

The gene calls are TRBV7-2 and TRBJ2-7; D ambiguous. The germline V and J ends were trimmed by 3 bases and 3 bases, with 9 bases remaining between them. The CDR3 is 13 amino acids. In germline, CDR1 is SGHTA, CDR2 FQGNSA. DNA for the CDR3: TGTGCCAGCAGCTTCGTGGCAAACTACGAGCAGTACTTC. Translated, it gives CASSFVANYEQYF.

This chain connects TRBV29-1 to TRBJ2-7, with TRBD1 matching 7 bases. CDR1 and CDR2 from the germline V gene are SQVTM and ANQGSEA. The CDR3 has 14 residues. Losses at the gene ends were 4 bases for V and 3 bases for J; bases not matched to a gene: 9. CDR3 region: CSVVGQGVNYEQYF. The CDR3, as DNA: TGCAGCGTTGTTGGCCAGGGGGTAAACTACGAGCAGTACTTC.

This clonotype was seen a few times. This chain's CDR3 is CSARDSGYWTDTQYF. CDR3 bases: TGCAGTGCTAGAGATTCGGGCTATTGGACAGATACGCAGTATTTT. V usage is TRBV20-1 and J usage is TRBJ2-3; D is unresolved. Germline CDR1 DFQATT, CDR2 SNEGSKA (reference sequence). V gave up 0 bases and J gave up 3 bases, with 13 bases separating them. The CDR3 covers 15 residues.

A few counts support this clonotype. The V and J genes are TRBV6-4 and TRBJ2-1, with D possibly matching TRBD2 (6 bases). The CDR3 covers 15 residues. V lost 6 bases to trimming and J lost 5 bases, with 17 bases between them. The germline V gene has CDR1 MRHNA and CDR2 SNTAGT. CDR3 coding DNA: TGTGCCAGCAGCCAACTGGCGGGACGTGACAATGAGCAGTTCTTC. Its protein product is CASSQLAGRDNEQFF.

This clonotype was observed at least ten times. This chain uses TRBV6-2 or TRBV6-3 with TRBJ1-2; D is undetermined. Between the trimmed V and J ends, which lost 6 bases and 1 base, there was a span of 12 bases. The CDR3 consists of 14 residues. CDR1 is MNHEY, CDR2 SVGEGT, per germline. As DNA, the CDR3 is TGTGCCAGCAGGTCGAGGCCGATTAACTATGGCTACACCTTC. Residues: CASRSRPINYGYTF.

The chain has TRBV10-3 and TRBJ2-1; D remains unclear. CDR3 length: 12 amino acids. CDR1 and CDR2 (germline): ENHRY, SYGVKD. V lost 4 bases and J lost 5, with 6 bases in between. Here the CDR3 reads CAISGYDNEQFF. Written as DNA, the CDR3 is TGTGCCATCAGTGGGTACGACAATGAGCAGTTCTTC.

This chain links TRBV4-1 with TRBJ2-2; TRBD2 aligns across 11 bases. V lost 7 bases, J lost 3 bases, and 7 bases stayed unmatched. Germline V gene lookup returns CDR1 MGHRA and CDR2 YSYEKL. The CDR3 has 16 residues. CDR3 amino acids: CASNPRLAGHTGELFF. The DNA for the CDR3 is TGCGCCAGCAACCCGCGACTAGCGGGGCACACCGGGGAGCTGTTTTTT.

The J gene is TRBJ2-6, the V gene TRBV6-2 or TRBV6-3; 7 bases are shared with TRBD1. CDR1 is MNHEY and CDR2 is SVGEGT in the germline V gene. The CDR3 loop spans 18 amino acids. V shed 6 bases, J shed 0 bases, and the junction held 11 bases outside the gene matches. The CDR3 DNA reads TGTGCCAGCAGCCCCGGGACAGAAATACCCTCTGGGGCCAACGTCCTGACTTTC. It encodes CASSPGTEIPSGANVLTF.

This clonotype was counted a few times. The V call is TRBV12-3 or TRBV12-4, the J call TRBJ2-5, with TRBD1 matching 7 bases. V gave up 5 bases and J gave up 3 bases; unmatched junction bases: 12. The CDR3 extends over 16 amino acids. CDR3 amino acids: CASSDLGDSGEETQYF. The CDR3 DNA reads as TGTGCCAGCAGTGATCTGGGGGACAGCGGAGAAGAGACCCAGTACTTC.

The chain carries TRBV25-1 and TRBJ1-4; perhaps TRBD1 as D (6 bases). The V and J ends lost 6 bases and 4 bases respectively, with 15 bases between them. Germline CDR1 and CDR2: MGHDK and SYGVNS. This CDR3 has 15 amino acids. This CDR3 is CASRRGDNFNEKLFF. The CDR3 DNA reads as TGTGCCAGCAGGAGGGGGGACAACTTTAATGAAAAACTGTTTTTT.

This clonotype appeared many times. The chain couples TRBV7-2 to TRBJ2-5; TRBD1 matches 7 bases. Trimming cost V 1 base and J 2 bases; bases outside gene matches: 10. The CDR3 is made up of 17 amino acids. CDR1 is SGHTA and CDR2 is FQGNSA in the germline V gene. The CDR3 spells CASSLEFLDRPQETQYF. For the CDR3, the DNA is TGTGCCAGCAGCTTAGAATTCCTGGACAGGCCGCAAGAGACCCAGTACTTC.

This clonotype has just a few counts. The chain combines TRBV6-2 or TRBV6-3 with TRBJ2-3; the D is unclear. The V gene's germline CDR1 is MNHEY and CDR2 SVGEGT. The CDR3 loop spans 12 amino acids. The V gene lost 7 bases and the J gene lost 2 bases, with 7 bases spanning the gap. The CDR3 loop reads CASTDPTDTQYF. In nucleotides, the CDR3 is TGTGCCAGCACAGACCCCACAGATACGCAGTATTTT.

The chain carries TRBV9 and TRBJ2-3, with TRBD1 as a possible D gene (5 bases). The V and J ends lost 1 base and 1 base respectively, with 7 bases between them. The germline V gene has CDR1 SGDLS and CDR2 YYNGEE. The CDR3 has 14 amino acids. CDR3 DNA sequence: TGTGCCAGCAGCGTACAGGGTCGCACAGATACGCAGTATTTT. This codes for CASSVQGRTDTQYF.

This clonotype appeared many times. The chain is built from TRBV4-3 and TRBJ1-4, with D perhaps TRBD1 (6 bases). The V end was cut by 4 bases, the J end by 3 bases, with 21 bases between. CDR1 is LGHNA and CDR2 is YSLEER in the germline V gene. The CDR3 contains 18 residues. The CDR3 nucleotides are TGCGCCAGCAGCCCCCGTAAGTTTGCGGGGGCACCTAATGAAAAACTGTTTTTT. It yields the protein CASSPRKFAGAPNEKLFF.

This clonotype was detected many times. The chain recombines TRBV3-1 with TRBJ1-2; D unresolved. The CDR3 sequence is 14 residues long. V dropped 0 bases and J dropped 3 bases, with 8 bases sitting between them. Germline V gene sequence: CDR1 LGHDT, CDR2 YNNKEL (reference sequence). CDR3 amino acids: CASSQDAGYYGYTF. CDR3 coding DNA: TGTGCCAGCAGCCAAGACGCGGGGTACTATGGCTACACCTTC.

This clonotype showed up many times. The V call is TRBV2, the J call TRBJ2-7; TRBD1 is a possible D gene (5 bases). CDR3 length: 14 amino acids. CDR1 is SNHLY and CDR2 is FYNNEI in the germline V gene. Trimming took off 6 bases at V and 2 bases at J, with 14 bases between the two ends. The CDR3 DNA sequence: TGTGCCAGCAGAGTAGACAGAAGTGCCTACGAGCAGTACTTC. Amino acid sequence: CASRVDRSAYEQYF.

This clonotype was recorded at least ten times. The V and J genes are TRBV28 and TRBJ2-5; D tentatively reads TRBD1 or TRBD2 (6 bases each). Trimming cost V 5 bases and J 7 bases, with 11 bases left between them. Per germline, CDR1 MDHEN and CDR2 SYDVKM. The CDR3 sequence is 12 residues long. The CDR3 bases are TGTGCCAGCAGTCTAGGGGGGTGGACCCAGTACTTC. Its translation: CASSLGGWTQYF.

At least ten counts were recorded for this clonotype. J is TRBJ2-6 and V is TRBV29-1; tentative D call: TRBD1 (6 bases). The CDR3 is made up of 15 amino acids. V gave up 2 bases and J gave up 1 base, with 9 bases separating them. The V gene's germline CDR1 is SQVTM and CDR2 ANQGSEA. The CDR3 bases are TGCAGCGTTGAATTAGGGGGTTCTGGGGCCAACGTCCTGACTTTC. This codes for CSVELGGSGANVLTF.

The chain is built from TRBV24-1 and TRBJ2-3, with D perhaps matching TRBD2 (6 bases). There are 16 residues in the CDR3. Germline CDR1 reads KGHDR; CDR2 reads SFDVKD. V lost 5 bases and J 2 bases, leaving 16 bases between the germline ends. This CDR3 reads CATSVPGLDFTDTQYF. The CDR3 nucleotides read TGTGCCACCAGTGTCCCGGGACTGGATTTCACAGATACGCAGTATTTT.

This clonotype was counted between two and nine times. V gene TRBV6-6 combines with J gene TRBJ2-7; 8 positions match TRBD1. Trimming at V came to 0 bases and at J to 5 bases, leaving 9 bases not matched to a gene. CDR3 size: 16 residues. Germline assignment: CDR1 MNHNY and CDR2 SVGAGI (reference sequence). In DNA form, the CDR3 reads TGTGCCAGCAGTTACTCGACTGGACAGGGAGCCCACGAGCAGTACTTC. As protein: CASSYSTGQGAHEQYF.

The sample holds a few counts of this clonotype. V gene TRBV5-5 combines with J gene TRBJ2-1; D possibly corresponds to TRBD2 (7 bases). Germline loops: CDR1 SGHKS, CDR2 YYEKEE (reference sequence). The V gene lost 4 bases and the J gene lost 0 bases, with 8 bases spanning the gap. The CDR3 contains 14 residues. The CDR3 bases are TGTGCCAGCAGCCGGGGGGCCTCCTACAATGAGCAGTTCTTC. Translated: CASSRGASYNEQFF.

The table lists this clonotype with a few counts. This chain joins TRBV4-2 and TRBJ1-1; D is ambiguous. The CDR3 runs to 16 residues. V was trimmed by 0 bases and J by 6 bases, leaving 17 bases between them. Per the germline V gene, CDR1 is LGHNA and CDR2 is YNFKEQ. CDR3 bases: TGTGCCAGCAGCCAAGAGTACGGGAGACGTGGCGCTGAAGCTTTCTTT. Its protein is CASSQEYGRRGAEAFF.

This clonotype appeared many times. V gene TRBV6-4 combines with J gene TRBJ1-2; D is uncertain. The CDR3 sequence is 16 residues long. Germline lookup yields CDR1 MRHNA and CDR2 SNTAGT. The V end was cut by 7 bases, the J end by 0 bases, with 18 bases between. The CDR3 is CASTTYIDKTNYGYTF. The CDR3 bases are TGTGCCAGCACCACATATATAGACAAGACTAACTATGGCTACACCTTC.

Ten or more counts support this clonotype. V and J are TRBV20-1 and TRBJ1-1; the match to TRBD1 covers 7 bases. This CDR3 has 14 amino acids. CDR1 DFQATT and CDR2 SNEGSKA come from the germline V gene (reference sequence). Germline trimming cut 1 base from V and 2 bases from J; bases unmatched to any gene: 4. CDR3 nucleotides: TGCAGTGCTAGAGCCAGACAGGGAAACACTGAAGCTTTCTTT. This sequence encodes CSARARQGNTEAFF.

This clonotype has just a few counts. One end of the junction does not line up with germline, which may come from a read error. The chain combines TRBV20-1 with TRBJ1-2, with D uncertain. CDR1 is DFQATT and CDR2 is SNEGSKA in the germline V gene (reference sequence). The length of the CDR3 is 11 residues. Here the CDR3 DNA reads TGCAGTGGTAGACTCAGTGAACTCTACACCTTC. Its protein is CSGRLSELYTF.